This TCR beta chain comes out of a study of cytomegalovirus exposure and HLA in healthy donors (dated by TCRdb to about 2017). For context, the study as a whole: According to an earlier analysis of 550 to 750 of the donors, some 170 million T cells yielded over 90 million unique TCR beta sequences and more than 250 Gb of sequence data. The study aimed to test whether cataloging public T cell receptors could reveal signatures of past pathogen exposure. An early release covering roughly 580 HLA-typed donors comprised about 300 gigabases of sequencing data and tens of millions of unique TCR sequences. In the later analysis, no new phenotypic data were used to find candidate immune exposures; instead, reliance was placed on TCR beta sequences and their occurrence across donors. To predict cytomegalovirus infection status, the study combined high-throughput TCR immunosequencing, statistical association of individual TCRs with disease status, and machine learning. Both class I and class II loci were covered by HLA typing, at four-digit resolution. Alongside the repertoire data, information on donor age, sex, ethnicity and CMV serostatus was compiled. Using immunosequencing, the study profiled T cell repertoires from around 670 subjects and related those repertoires to cytomegalovirus serostatus. An earlier analysis of several hundred of the donors applied high-throughput TCR beta sequencing to assess whether each TCR beta V gene segment acted as functional or pseudogenic. Because of strong linkage in the cohort, 5 or 6 DR-DQ haplotypes were treated as single units for association and clustering. The genetic ancestry cluster associated with self-reported Caucasian donors included about four fifths of the roughly 390 genotyped donors. A later analysis re-analyzed previously published TCR beta repertoires from 650 to 800 donors and added high-resolution HLA genotyping to study TCR occurrence patterns. All discovery cohort repertoires had been generated using a single sequencing platform. A later genetic analysis took genome-wide SNP genotypes for about 55% of the 666 donors and used that subset as a discovery cohort. Besides the first cohort of under 700 subjects, a separate validation cohort made up of 120 or so different subjects was used. Across under 500 genotyped donors of the cohort, an average of approximately 240,000 unique TCR beta nucleotide sequences per donor were sequenced, and roughly 17% of those sequences were non-productive. The number of typed donors differed by locus: roughly 620-630 for A, B, C, DRB1 and DQB1; roughly 510 for DQA1; 606 for DPA1; and roughly 450 for DPB1.

In total, about 650 healthy bone marrow donors made up the cohort. All cohort members were sampled while nominally healthy, although unrecorded immune exposures were likely present. The donor was CMV seropositive and belonged to the group of 270 or so seropositive cohort members. Every donor gave a peripheral blood sample, and the peripheral blood mononuclear cells from that sample were used for TCR beta sequencing. Genomic DNA extraction from the blood cell samples was performed with the Qiagen DNeasy Blood Extraction Kit. This clone has more than one count but fewer than ten. It lacks a known antigen. No base-level quality is on record; no much larger clone is a single base apart. Paper-wide results and their limitations: This cohort had only TCR beta chains sequenced, and the lack of alpha or paired-chain data limited which features could be detected. The only immune exposure information available for the cohort was CMV serostatus. Because HLA typing was missing for some donors at each locus, association tests included only the typed subset. In a later analysis, HLA-associated TCR beta chains showed more clonal expansion and lower generation probabilities than non-associated chains that were equally common. An association between a missense DCLRE1C variant and V-gene and J-gene trimming of TCR beta chains was found in a later genetic analysis and replicated in an independent cohort. A later genetic analysis reported fewer N-insertions in productive TCRs among donors in an Asian-associated ancestry cluster than the approximately 670-donor mean. In vitro tests confirmed that three of the cytomegalovirus-associated TCR beta chains recognize cytomegalovirus antigens. Broadly in line with IMGT annotations, most TCR beta V segments showed up in productive rearrangements about 87% or about 30% of the time in an earlier analysis of 450 to 750 of the donors. The study gave a list of more than 150 TCR beta chains associated with cytomegalovirus. A further reported finding was that TCR beta sequences accurately predicted the HLA-A and HLA-B alleles for most subjects in the first cohort. Linkage disequilibrium might explain the correlated functional status among segregating V segments, but an unknown experimental factor could not be ruled out. A later analysis reported that several top co-occurrence clusters appeared linked to parvovirus B19, influenza, CMV and Epstein-Barr virus. Assigning TCR associations to individual alleles was difficult when HLA alleles, especially DR and DQ, strongly co-occurred. In a later analysis, 16,951 TCR beta sequences were associated with specific HLA alleles at a false discovery rate of 0.05. Presence/absence analyses assumed roughly uniform sequencing depth across donors, an assumption that may not hold. A later analysis found that TCR association rates varied across HLA loci, with DRB1 alleles showing the most associated TCRs and HLA-C alleles the fewest. A cluster of highly shared sequence variants was judged likely to be a technical artifact of the sequencing pipeline. Because counts were too low, more than 15 rarely observed V segments, including chromosome 9 orphons, were excluded from the earlier analysis of fewer than 650 of the donors. Cytomegalovirus status was reported to be diagnosed by the classifier with high specificity and sensitivity in both the original and validation cohorts. Most TCR sequences were seen in very few donors, while some public TCRs were found in many individuals. The authors suggested that the approach could potentially be generalized to other disease states and immunological phenotypes. A later analysis found that most CMV-associated TCR beta chains appeared HLA-restricted, with HLA associations seemingly driven largely by CMV exposure. Some IMGT-functional V segments, including TRBV6-2 and TRBV6-3, could not be told apart with the 87-base-pair reads, so those segments were excluded.

Library generation was performed with the immunoSEQ multiplex PCR assay. A mixture of 60 forward primers for TCR Vbeta segments and 13 reverse primers for TCR Jbeta segments was used in the multiplex PCR. A multiplex PCR assay on genomic DNA amplified the CDR3 region of rearranged TCR beta genes. The Illumina HiSeq System was used to sequence the amplified TCR beta libraries as 87-base-pair reads. The original pipeline was this. A later analysis counted tens of millions of unique TCR beta chains across the 666 repertoires, and around 9.9 million of these chains were shared by at least two donors. Raw reads were error-corrected and collapsed into unique sequences with a nearest-neighbor algorithm that merged closely related sequences to remove PCR and sequencing errors. To assign V, D and J gene segments, CDR3 sequences were aligned to IMGT reference sequences. For a sequence to be retained, at least a six-nucleotide match to both a V gene segment and a J gene segment was required. A rearrangement counted as productive if the CDR3 had no stop codons and remained in frame with V and J, and every other rearrangement counted as non-productive. CDR3 was defined according to IMGT convention as the region running from the second conserved V-encoded cysteine to the conserved J-encoded phenylalanine. Sequences without an unambiguous match to a single V gene segment were excluded from the earlier analysis of about 630 of the donors. In an earlier analysis of more than 500 of the donors, a V segment was called functional when productive rearrangements were above 56.7%, and segregating when the standard deviation between donors exceeded 5%. A statistical classification framework was built to diagnose cytomegalovirus status from the catalog of TCR beta chain sequences. V and J gene assignment, in a later analysis, came from comparing TCR nucleotide sequences with IMGT/GENE-DB human TR gene sequences. A later analysis assigned CDR3 sequences and most-parsimonious VDJ recombination scenarios with the TCRdist pipeline. In a later analysis, each TCR beta chain was defined by its CDR3 amino acid sequence together with its V-gene family, and reads lacking a unique V-gene family were excluded. A later analysis removed 500 to 600 highly shared, low-generation-probability nucleotide sequences to deal with suspected cross-contamination and a sequencing artifact. For each public chain, a later analysis derived a clonal expansion index from normalized ranks of inferred template counts within each repertoire. Generation probabilities in a later analysis came from a VDJ recombination model fitted to out-of-frame rearrangements, and those results were checked against IGoR. A later analysis scored TCR-TCR, TCR-HLA and TCR-CMV co-occurrence with hypergeometric tests, applying a repertoire-size bias correction to TCR pairs. To estimate false discovery rates, a later analysis permuted the HLA or CMV assignments 20 times. A later analysis grouped co-occurring TCRs with DBSCAN, adding TCRdist sequence similarity when clustering within HLA-allele-positive subsets. Repertoires with fewer than 30,000 or more than 120,000 public chains were left out of co-occurrence clustering, as were roughly five repertoires with anomalous nucleotide sharing. Entries here come from immuneACCESS through TCRdb and include only in-frame sequences with V and J called. Some clones fail to appear in such tables; in the studies checked, an unresolved V gene covers under half of the shortfall, and the cause of the remainder is unknown. The D gene and trimming were derived from the DNA, and the V and J assignments and clone size from that table. The sample table records 130,000 or so clones; about 8% of these occur just once. The leading ten clones occupy approximately 6.4% of the sample.

CDR1 SGHNT and CDR2 YYREEE were looked up in the germline V gene (reference sequence). V has 0 bases trimmed and J has 6 bases trimmed; junction bases matching no gene number 9. The CDR3 holds 17 amino acids from the cysteine to the phenylalanine. Only CDR3 DNA is held: 51 bases, read in frame from base 1. The sequence joins TRBV5-4 to TRBJ1-6; TRBD1 matches 7 bases in the middle. The sample consisted of PBMCs. This clonotype originated in a woman in her 40s in good health and CMV-seropositive. The DNA sequence is TGTGCCAGCAGCTTGGCGGTGGGCCAGGGGGTTAATTCACCCCTCCACTTT. Translated, this is CASSLAVGQGVNSPLHF.